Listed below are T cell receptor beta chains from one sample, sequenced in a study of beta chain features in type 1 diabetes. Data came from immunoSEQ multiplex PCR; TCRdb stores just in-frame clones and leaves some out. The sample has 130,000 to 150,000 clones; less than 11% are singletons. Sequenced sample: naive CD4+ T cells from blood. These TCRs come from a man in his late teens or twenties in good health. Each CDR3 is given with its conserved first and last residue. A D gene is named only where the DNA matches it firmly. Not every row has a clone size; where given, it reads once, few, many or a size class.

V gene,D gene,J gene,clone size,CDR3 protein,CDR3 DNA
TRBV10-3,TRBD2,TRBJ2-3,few,CAITPSGARTDTQYF,TGTGCCATCACTCCTAGCGGGGCCCGCACAGATACGCAGTATTTT
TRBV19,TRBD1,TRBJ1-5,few,CASSISRTGDQPQHF,TGTGCCAGTAGTATTAGCCGGACAGGGGATCAGCCCCAGCATTTT
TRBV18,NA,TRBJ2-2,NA,CASSPQGRGGGGELFF,TGTGCCAGCTCACCACAAGGACGGGGTGGCGGCGGGGAGCTGTTTTTT
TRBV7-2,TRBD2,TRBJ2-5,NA,CASSRIAGGIETQYF,TGTGCCAGCAGCCGAATAGCGGGGGGGATAGAGACCCAGTACTTC
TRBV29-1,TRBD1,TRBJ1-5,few,CSASDRAGNQPQHF,TGCAGCGCCTCGGACAGGGCGGGCAATCAGCCCCAGCATTTT
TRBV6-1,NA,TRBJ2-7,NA,CASSEADSYEQYF,TGTGCCAGCAGTGAAGCGGACAGCTACGAGCAGTACTTC
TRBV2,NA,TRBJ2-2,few,CASRFDRANTGELFF,TGTGCCAGCAGGTTCGACAGAGCGAACACCGGGGAGCTGTTTTTT
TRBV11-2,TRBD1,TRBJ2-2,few,CASSSLTGTGELFF,TGTGCCAGCAGCTCCCTGACAGGGACCGGGGAGCTGTTTTTT
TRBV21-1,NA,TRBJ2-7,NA,CASTSGVYEQYF,TGTGCCAGCACCTCAGGGGTCTACGAGCAGTACTTC
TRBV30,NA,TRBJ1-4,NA,CAWSAGQTLVTEKLFF,TGTGCCTGGAGTGCTGGACAGACGTTGGTAACCGAAAAACTGTTTTTT
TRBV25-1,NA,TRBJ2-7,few,CASSAGGQYEQYF,TGTGCCAGCAGTGCCGGGGGGCAATACGAGCAGTACTTC
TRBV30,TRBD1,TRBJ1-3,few,CAWSVGGAGGNTIYF,TGTGCCTGGAGTGTAGGGGGCGCGGGGGGAAACACCATATATTTT
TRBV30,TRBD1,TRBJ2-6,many,CASTRQGATTGANVLTF,TGTGCCTCCACTCGACAGGGGGCAACCACTGGGGCCAACGTCCTGACTTTC
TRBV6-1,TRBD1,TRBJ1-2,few,CASSEAWTGAYGYTF,TGTGCCAGCAGTGAAGCTTGGACAGGGGCCTATGGCTACACCTTC
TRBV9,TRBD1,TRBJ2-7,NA,CASSVSQGVAPYEQYF,TGTGCCAGCAGCGTCAGCCAGGGGGTAGCCCCCTACGAGCAGTACTTC
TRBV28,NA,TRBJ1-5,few,CASSFPLSNQPQHF,TGTGCCAGCAGTTTCCCCCTTAGCAATCAGCCCCAGCATTTT
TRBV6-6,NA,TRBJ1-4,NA,CASSYSQINEKLFF,TGTGCCAGCAGTTACTCCCAGATTAATGAAAAACTGTTTTTT
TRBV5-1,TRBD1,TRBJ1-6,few,CASSLGDRANSPLHF,TGCGCCAGCAGCTTGGGTGACAGGGCCAATTCACCCCTCCACTTT
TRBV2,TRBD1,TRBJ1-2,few,CASSSDRAYGYTF,TGTGCCAGCAGCTCGGACAGGGCGTATGGCTACACCTTC
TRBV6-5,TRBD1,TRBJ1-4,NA,CASSKVQGAVEKLFF,TGTGCCAGCAGTAAGGTCCAGGGGGCGGTTGAAAAACTGTTTTTT
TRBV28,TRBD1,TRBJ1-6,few,CASSLKGWTGPNSPLHF,TGTGCCAGCAGTTTAAAAGGGTGGACAGGCCCTAATTCACCCCTCCACTTT
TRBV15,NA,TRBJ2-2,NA,CATSSQTGTNTGELFF,TGTGCCACCAGCAGTCAGACAGGCACGAACACCGGGGAGCTGTTTTTT
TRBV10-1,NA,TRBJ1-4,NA,CASSEAGATNEKLFF,TGCGCCAGCAGTGAGGCCGGAGCAACTAATGAAAAACTGTTTTTT
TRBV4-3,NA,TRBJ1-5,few,CASSQDYNQPQHF,TGCGCCAGCAGCCAGGACTATAATCAGCCCCAGCATTTT
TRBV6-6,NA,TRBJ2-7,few,CASSYSGTPYEQYF,TGTGCCAGCAGTTACTCAGGGACTCCCTACGAGCAGTACTTC
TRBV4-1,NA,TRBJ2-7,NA,CASSQDAVRTEGRYEQYF,TGCGCCAGCAGCCAAGATGCGGTTCGGACCGAGGGCCGTTACGAGCAGTACTTC
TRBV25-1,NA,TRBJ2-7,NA,CASSAQVYEQYF,TGTGCCAGCAGTGCGCAGGTTTACGAGCAGTACTTC
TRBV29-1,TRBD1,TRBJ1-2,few,CSGGTGHGYTF,TGCAGCGGGGGGACAGGGCATGGCTACACCTTC
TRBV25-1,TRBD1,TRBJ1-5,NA,CASSGTGGAGQPQHF,TGTGCCAGCAGCGGGACAGGGGGCGCGGGTCAGCCCCAGCATTTT
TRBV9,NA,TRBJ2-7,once,CASSVGRQTNYEQYF,TGTGCCAGCAGCGTAGGGAGGCAGACGAACTACGAGCAGTACTTC
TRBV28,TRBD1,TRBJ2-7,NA,CASSLVGQGGNEQYF,TGTGCCAGCAGTTTAGTAGGACAGGGGGGCAACGAGCAGTACTTC
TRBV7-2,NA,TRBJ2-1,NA,CASSWLGDTYNEQFF,TGTGCCAGCAGCTGGCTGGGAGATACCTACAATGAGCAGTTCTTC
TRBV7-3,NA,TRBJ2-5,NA,CASSLSQGRETQYF,TGTGCCAGCAGCTTAAGTCAGGGTAGGGAGACCCAGTACTTC
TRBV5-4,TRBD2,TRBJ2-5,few,CASRWAGGETQYF,TGTGCCAGCAGGTGGGCGGGGGGGGAGACCCAGTACTTC
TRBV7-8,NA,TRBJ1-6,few,CASSLNRDPFISPLHF,TGTGCCAGCAGCTTAAACAGGGACCCCTTTATTTCACCCCTCCACTTT
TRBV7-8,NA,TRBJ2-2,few,CASSSRQHLNTGELFF,TGTGCCAGCAGCTCGAGACAGCACCTGAACACCGGGGAGCTGTTTTTT
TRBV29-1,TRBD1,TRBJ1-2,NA,CSVEAGGGGYTF,TGCAGCGTTGAGGCAGGGGGCGGGGGCTACACCTTC
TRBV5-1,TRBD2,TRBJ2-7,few,CASSLAFPSGGLTYEQYF,TGCGCCAGCAGCTTGGCCTTCCCTAGCGGGGGGCTCACCTACGAGCAGTACTTC
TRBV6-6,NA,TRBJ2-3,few,CASSPLGRGAHDTQYF,TGTGCCAGCAGCCCCCTAGGGAGGGGGGCTCACGATACGCAGTATTTT
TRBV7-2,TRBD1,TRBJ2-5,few,CASSQGQPQETQYF,TGTGCCAGCAGCCAGGGACAGCCCCAAGAGACCCAGTACTTC
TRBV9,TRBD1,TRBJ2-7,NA,CASSQGTGGLYEQYF,TGTGCCAGCAGCCAAGGGACAGGGGGTCTTTACGAGCAGTACTTC
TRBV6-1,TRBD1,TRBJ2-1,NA,CASSEDRGHEQFF,TGTGCCAGCAGTGAAGACAGGGGCCATGAGCAGTTCTTC
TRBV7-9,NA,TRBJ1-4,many,CASSLSPGKLFF,TGTGCCAGCAGCTTAAGCCCAGGAAAACTGTTTTTT
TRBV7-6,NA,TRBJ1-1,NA,CASSLAESSEAFF,TGTGCCAGCAGCTTAGCCGAATCTAGTGAAGCTTTCTTT
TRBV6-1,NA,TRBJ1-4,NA,CASSDRREGTNEKLFF,TGTGCCAGCAGTGACCGACGGGAGGGGACTAATGAAAAACTGTTTTTT
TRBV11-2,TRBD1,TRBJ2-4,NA,CASSRAGGAGKNIQYF,TGTGCCAGCAGCCGGGCAGGGGGCGCCGGCAAAAACATTCAGTACTTC
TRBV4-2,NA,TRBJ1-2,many,CASSQDRTDNYGYTF,TGTGCCAGCAGCCAAGACAGGACAGACAACTATGGCTACACCTTC
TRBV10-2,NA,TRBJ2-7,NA,CASTTGNSGYEQYF,TGCGCCAGCACCACAGGGAATTCGGGCTACGAGCAGTACTTC
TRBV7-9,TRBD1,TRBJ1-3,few,CASSPGTGASGNTIYF,TGTGCCAGCAGCCCCGGGACAGGGGCCTCTGGAAACACCATATATTTT
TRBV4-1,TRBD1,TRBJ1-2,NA,CASSRTGQAYYGYTF,TGCGCCAGCAGCCGAACGGGACAGGCTTACTATGGCTACACCTTC
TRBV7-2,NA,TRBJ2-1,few,CASSEKGGFDNEQFF,TGTGCCAGCAGCGAGAAGGGGGGGTTCGACAATGAGCAGTTCTTC
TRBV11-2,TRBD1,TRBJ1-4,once,CASSLRTGTNEKLFF,TGTGCCAGCAGCTTAAGGACAGGAACAAATGAAAAACTGTTTTTT
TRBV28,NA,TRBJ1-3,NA,CASREDRNSGNTIYF,TGTGCCAGCAGAGAGGACAGAAACTCTGGAAACACCATATATTTT
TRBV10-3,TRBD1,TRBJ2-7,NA,CAISETRQGAYEQYF,TGTGCCATCAGTGAGACGCGACAGGGGGCCTACGAGCAGTACTTC
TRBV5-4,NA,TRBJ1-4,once,CASSREGARGSTNEKLFF,TGTGCCAGCAGCCGAGAAGGGGCCAGGGGATCAACTAATGAAAAACTGTTTTTT
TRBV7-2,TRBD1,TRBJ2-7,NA,CASSRSRDRRLTYEQYF,TGTGCCAGCAGCAGAAGTAGGGACAGAAGATTAACCTACGAGCAGTACTTC
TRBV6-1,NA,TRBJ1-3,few,CASRIGSGNTIYF,TGTGCCAGCAGAATCGGTTCTGGAAACACCATATATTTT
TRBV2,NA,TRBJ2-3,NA,CASSPNREDTQYF,TGTGCCAGCAGTCCGAACAGGGAAGATACGCAGTATTTT
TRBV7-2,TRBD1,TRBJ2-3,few,CASSLQVRQGNSDTQYF,TGTGCCAGCAGCTTACAGGTGCGACAGGGGAATTCAGATACGCAGTATTTT